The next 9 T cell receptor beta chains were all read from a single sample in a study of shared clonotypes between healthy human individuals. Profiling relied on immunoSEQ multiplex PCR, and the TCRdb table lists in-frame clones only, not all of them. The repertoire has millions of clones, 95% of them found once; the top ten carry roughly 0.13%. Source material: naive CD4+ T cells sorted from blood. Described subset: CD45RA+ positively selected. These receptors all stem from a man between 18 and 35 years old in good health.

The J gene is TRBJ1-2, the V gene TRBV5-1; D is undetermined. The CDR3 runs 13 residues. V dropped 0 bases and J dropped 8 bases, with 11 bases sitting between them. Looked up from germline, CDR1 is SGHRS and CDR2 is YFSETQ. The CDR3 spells CASSLEQARGYTF. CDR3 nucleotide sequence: TGCGCCAGCAGCTTGGAGCAGGCTAGAGGCTACACCTTC.

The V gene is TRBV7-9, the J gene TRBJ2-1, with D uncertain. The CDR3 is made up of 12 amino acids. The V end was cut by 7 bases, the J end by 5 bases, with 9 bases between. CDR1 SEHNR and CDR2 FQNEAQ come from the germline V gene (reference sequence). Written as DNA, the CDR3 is TGTGCCAGCACCCTATCTAACAATGAGCAGTTCTTC. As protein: CASTLSNNEQFF.

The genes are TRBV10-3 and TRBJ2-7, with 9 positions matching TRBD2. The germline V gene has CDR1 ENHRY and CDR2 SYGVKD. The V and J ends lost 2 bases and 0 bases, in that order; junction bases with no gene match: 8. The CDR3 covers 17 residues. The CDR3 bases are TGTGCCATCAGTGAGGTCCTAGCGGGGTCTTTCTCCTACGAGCAGTACTTC. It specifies CAISEVLAGSFSYEQYF.

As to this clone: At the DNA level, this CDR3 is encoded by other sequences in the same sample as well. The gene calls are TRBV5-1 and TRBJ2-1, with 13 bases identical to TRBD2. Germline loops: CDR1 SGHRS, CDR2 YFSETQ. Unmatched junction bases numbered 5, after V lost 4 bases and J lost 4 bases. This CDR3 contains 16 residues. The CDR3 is CASSTGTSGTYNEQFF. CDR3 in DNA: TGCGCCAGCAGCACCGGGACTAGCGGGACGTACAATGAGCAGTTCTTC.

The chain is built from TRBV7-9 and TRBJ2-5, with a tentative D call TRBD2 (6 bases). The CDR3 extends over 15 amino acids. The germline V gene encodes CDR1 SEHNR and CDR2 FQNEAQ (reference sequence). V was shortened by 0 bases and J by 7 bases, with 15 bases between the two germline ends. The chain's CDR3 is CASSLATGLHGTQYF. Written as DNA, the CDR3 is TGTGCCAGCAGCTTAGCGACGGGACTCCATGGGACCCAGTACTTC.

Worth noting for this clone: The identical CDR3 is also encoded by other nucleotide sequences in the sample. The CDR3 reads CASSQDRGYEQYF. The DNA of the CDR3 is TGTGCCAGCTCACAAGACAGGGGATACGAGCAGTACTTC. The gene calls are TRBV18 and TRBJ2-7, with 8 bases aligning to TRBD1. Trimming took 4 bases from V and 4 from J; bases not matched to a gene: 3. The germline V gene encodes CDR1 KGHSH and CDR2 LQKENI. The CDR3 runs to 13 residues.

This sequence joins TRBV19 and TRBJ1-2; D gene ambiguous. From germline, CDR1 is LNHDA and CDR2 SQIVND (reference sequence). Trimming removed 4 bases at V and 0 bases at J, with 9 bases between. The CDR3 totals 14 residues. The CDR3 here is CASSTMTSNYGYTF. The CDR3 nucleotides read TGTGCCAGTAGTACGATGACATCTAACTATGGCTACACCTTC.

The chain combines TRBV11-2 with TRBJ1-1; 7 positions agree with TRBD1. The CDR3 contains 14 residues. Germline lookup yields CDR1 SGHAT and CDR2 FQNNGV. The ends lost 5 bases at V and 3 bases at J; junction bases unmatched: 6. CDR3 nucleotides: TGTGCCAGCAGCATGGACAGGTGGGACACTGAAGCTTTCTTT. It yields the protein CASSMDRWDTEAFF.

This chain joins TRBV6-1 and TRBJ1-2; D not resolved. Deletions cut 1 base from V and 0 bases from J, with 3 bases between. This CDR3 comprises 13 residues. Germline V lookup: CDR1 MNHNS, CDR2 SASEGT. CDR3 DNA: TGTGCCAGCAGTGAAGGAGCTAACTATGGCTACACCTTC. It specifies CASSEGANYGYTF.